One T cell receptor beta chain is described in this entry. Antigen unknown. The sample is drawn from a study of response to subunit inactivated influenza vaccine. Study-level points and caveats: Authors suggested few new T cells are recruited by each seasonal influenza vaccination.

TCRdb reanalysed the RT-PCR reads using MiXCR and keeps one entry per CDR3 protein. This table has hundreds of thousands of distinct CDR3 sequences, less than 20% appearing once. Germline V gives CDR1 MDHEN, CDR2 SYDVKM. V lost 5 bases to trimming and J lost 3 bases; unmatched junction nucleotides: 14. The CDR3 consists of 17 residues. V gene TRBV28 combines with J gene TRBJ2-5, with 8 nucleotides matching TRBD2. This specimen consisted of PBMCs from blood, obtained roughly 12 days after vaccination. The sequence derives from a man aged 50-60 years who received an inactivated influenza vaccine. The CDR3 region has the DNA TGTGCCAGCAGTGCCTCAATGGGACTAGTAGGAGAAGAGACCCAGTACTTC. This translates into CASSASMGLVGEETQYF.